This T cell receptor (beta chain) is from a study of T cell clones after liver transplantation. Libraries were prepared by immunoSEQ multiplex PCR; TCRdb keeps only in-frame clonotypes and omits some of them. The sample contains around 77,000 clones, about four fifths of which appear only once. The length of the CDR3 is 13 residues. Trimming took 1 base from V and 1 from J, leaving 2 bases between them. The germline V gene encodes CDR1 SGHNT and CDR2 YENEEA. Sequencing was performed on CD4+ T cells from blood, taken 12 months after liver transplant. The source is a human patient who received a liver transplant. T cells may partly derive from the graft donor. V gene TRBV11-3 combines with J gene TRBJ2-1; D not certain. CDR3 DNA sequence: TGTGCCAGCAGCTTAGGGTCCTACAATGAGCAGTTCTTC. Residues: CASSLGSYNEQFF. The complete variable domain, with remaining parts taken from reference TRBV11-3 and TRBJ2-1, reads EAGVVQSPRYKIIEKKQPVAFWCNPISGHNTLYWYLQNLGQGPELLIRYENEEAVDDSQLPKDRFSAERLKGVDSTLKIQPAELGDSAVYLCASSLGSYNEQFFGPGTRLTVL.